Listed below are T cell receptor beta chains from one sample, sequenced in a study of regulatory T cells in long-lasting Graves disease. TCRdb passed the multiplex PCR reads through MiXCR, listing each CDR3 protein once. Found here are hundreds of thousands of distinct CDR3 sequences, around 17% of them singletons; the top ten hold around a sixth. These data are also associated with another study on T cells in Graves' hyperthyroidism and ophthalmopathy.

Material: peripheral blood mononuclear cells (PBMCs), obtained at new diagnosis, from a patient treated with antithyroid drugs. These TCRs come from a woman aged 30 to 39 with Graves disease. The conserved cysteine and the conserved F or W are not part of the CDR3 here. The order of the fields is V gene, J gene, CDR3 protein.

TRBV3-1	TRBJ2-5	ASSQDLDYGETQY
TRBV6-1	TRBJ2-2	ASSFPRDPYTGELF
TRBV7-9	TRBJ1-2	ASIPSWGSANYGYT
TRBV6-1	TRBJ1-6	ASTLGDSRNSPLH
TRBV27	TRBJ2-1	ATRAFNSYNEQF
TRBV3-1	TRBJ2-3	ASSSHLDTQY
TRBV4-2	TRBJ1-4	ASSQDPGLDEKLF
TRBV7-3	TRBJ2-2	ASSPRDAGGTGELF
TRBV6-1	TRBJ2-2	ASGYVGRNTGELF
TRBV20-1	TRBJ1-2	SARDPLGYGYT
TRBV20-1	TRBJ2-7	SGGQGGEQY
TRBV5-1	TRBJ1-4	ASSPILTAPNEKLF
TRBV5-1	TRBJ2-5	ASSSFQGRGHETQY
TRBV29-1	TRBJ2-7	SVEDQTASLGYEQY
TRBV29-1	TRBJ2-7	SVQSSGTALYEQY
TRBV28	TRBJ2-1	ASSFELAGNKKQF
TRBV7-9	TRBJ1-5	ASSLGTNQPQH
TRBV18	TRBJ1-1	ASSPGERAF
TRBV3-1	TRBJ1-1	ASSRSGVATEAF
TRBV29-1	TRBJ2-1	SVDAGVPYNEQF
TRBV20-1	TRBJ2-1	SARSLAVSYNEQF
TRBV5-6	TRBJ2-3	ASSFLRGSTDTQY
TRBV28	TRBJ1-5	ASSSGQGDNQPQH
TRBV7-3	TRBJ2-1	ASSPTGTGMQF
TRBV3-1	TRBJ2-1	ASSRPSGGSYNEQF
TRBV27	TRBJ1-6	ASSLTDPELGSPLH
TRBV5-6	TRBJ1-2	ASSLSLALTRGYT
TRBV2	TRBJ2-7	ATRDRGRRTSGVPSYEQY
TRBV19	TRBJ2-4	ASSTASGFIQY
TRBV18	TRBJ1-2	ASSPDILGIGGYT
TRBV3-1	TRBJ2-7	ASSLTEGASYEQY
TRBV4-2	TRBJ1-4	ASSQETGGYEKLF
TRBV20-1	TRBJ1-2	SGSRGQDGYT
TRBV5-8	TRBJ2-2	ASSWGWGQGNTGELF
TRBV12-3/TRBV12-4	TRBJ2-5	ASSPQAGGPGETQY
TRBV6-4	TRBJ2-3	ASNLQGPDYTDTQY
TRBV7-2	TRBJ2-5	ASSQRNGRTQY
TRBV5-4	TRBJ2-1	ASSLDSVSLNEQF
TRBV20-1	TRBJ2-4	SGPGTSGSLVCKNIQY
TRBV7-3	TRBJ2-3	ASSPDRRYTDTQY